This TCR beta chain is drawn from a study of monozygotic twins with inflammatory bowel disease (dated by TCRdb to the late 2010s). Turning to the overall study: In total, 28 monozygotic twin pairs made up the full study: 19 Danish pairs, all IBD-discordant, plus nine German pairs, of which four were IBD-concordant and five were IBD-discordant. Within discordant pairs, disease-associated traits were sought mainly by comparing IBD patients with their genetically identical healthy co-twins. Each individual had, on average, about 151 000 unique TCRalpha sequences and 181 000 unique TCRbeta sequences available for analysis.

A note on this clonotype: Its antigen is not yet known.

A roughly 2.5 ml peripheral blood sample was drawn into PAXgene tubes per donor and stored at -80°C. Without any T cell sorting, total RNA was extracted from whole blood using the PAXgene blood miRNA kit on an automated QIAcube. Peripheral blood from monozygotic twin pairs who were concordant or discordant for inflammatory bowel disease underwent deep TCRalpha and TCRbeta repertoire profiling using unique molecular barcoding. Smoking habits were recorded for all twin pairs, and each individual was classified as a current, former or never smoker. The germline V gene encodes CDR1 SEHNR and CDR2 FQNEAQ (reference sequence). The cysteine opens and the phenylalanine closes a CDR3 of 14 amino acids. DNA is not on record. Library preparation employed 5' RACE. The input for every TCR library was around 4,000 ng of total RNA. For each sample, cDNA was synthesized in eight separate reactions using SMARTScribe reverse transcriptase. During cDNA synthesis, unique molecular identifiers containing a 6-nucleotide sample barcode were introduced by template switching. Two nested PCRs of about 15 and 9 cycles amplified the TCRalpha and TCRbeta cDNA, and bead purification followed each PCR. Before amplification, the cDNA was both treated with uracil DNA-glycosylase and purified with the QIAquick PCR purification kit. The second PCR added Illumina TruSeq-compatible adapters along with sample-specific barcodes. Library quality and concentration were assessed using TapeStation and Qubit, and roughly 5.5 ng of each library was pooled. Pooled libraries were sequenced on an Illumina HiSeq2500 single-index Rapid Run with 2 x 100 bp reads and custom sequencing primers. For the original study's pipeline: UMI-based consensus assembly with MiGEC version 1.2.6 was used to correct PCR and sequencing errors. MiXCR version 2.1.1 was used for V(D)J alignment, clonotype assembly and CDR3 extraction. To normalise gene usage, clonotype sharing and MAIT/NKT TCR abundance, the top 1000, 10 000 and 20 000 clonotypes in each sample were analysed. After downsampling to 27 000 UMIs, diversity was calculated as the inverse Simpson index using the vegan R package. Paired Mann-Whitney U tests were applied to discordant twin pairs, and Benjamini-Hochberg correction was used for multiple testing. TCRdb reprocessed the reads; each CDR3 protein sequence makes one entry, and DNA is unavailable. V and J calls and clone size were set by TCRdb, not the authors. This sample's table has entries for 310,000 or so distinct CDR3 sequences. The leading ten clones occupy approximately 2% of the sample.

General study outcomes and caveats: Because patients were on differing immunosuppressive treatments, the repertoires may have picked up extra background noise and inter-individual variability. Repertoire similarity did not differ between concordant and discordant twins, which could be due to limited statistical power. No single strong signal or clonotype linked to IBD turned up in the results, so the idea that one exists was not supported. Distinction between different T cell subtypes could not be achieved in the analysis. IBD patients had lower TCRbeta repertoire diversity, measured by the inverse Simpson index, than their healthy co-twins. Compared with healthy twins, IBD patients had fewer clonotypes in common with other individuals, a difference most pronounced in patients showing signs of disease activity.

Source material: blood. The chain is encoded by TRBV7-9 joined to TRBJ1-5; TCRdb outputs TRBD1, but without DNA this stays unchecked. This sequence originates from a human donor with ulcerative colitis or Crohn's disease, or a healthy co-twin of an affected twin (not recorded which). The CDR3 protein sequence reads: CASSAGQVNQPQHF.